The 23 T cell receptor beta chains listed next were all sequenced from one sample in a study of blood T cells in healthy people across ages. The second PCR ran roughly 6 to 12 cycles with a sample-barcoded 5' primer and J-beta primers. In TCRdb, the 5' RACE reads were re-called with MiXCR into one record per CDR3 protein. The sample records more than 1 million distinct CDR3 sequences, under 55% being singletons. The sample consisted of blood. The receptors here all came from a woman aged 55-70 years in good health.

The CDR3 is CSATGGTGRNSPLHF. In DNA, the CDR3 is TGCAGTGCTACCGGCGGGACAGGGAGGAATTCACCCCTCCACTTT. The rearrangement joins TRBV20-1 to TRBJ1-6; 9 positions agree with TRBD1. The germline CDR1 and CDR2 sequences are DFQATT and SNEGSKA (reference sequence). The CDR3 loop spans 15 amino acids. V lost 4 bases, J lost 7 bases, and 8 bases stayed unmatched.

CDR3 bases: TGTGCCAGCTCATTACGACAGGACAGCACAGATACGCAGTATTTT. Translating it yields CASSLRQDSTDTQYF. This rearrangement joins TRBV18 to TRBJ2-3, with D perhaps matching TRBD1 (6 bases). Trimming pared 5 bases from V and 0 bases from J, leaving 12 bases between. Germline V gives CDR1 KGHSH, CDR2 LQKENI. The CDR3 is made up of 15 amino acids.

The chain uses TRBV5-1 and TRBJ1-2; 7 bases agree with TRBD1. The CDR3 sequence is 16 residues long. Unmatched junction bases numbered 10, after V lost 4 bases and J lost 1 base. Germline CDR1 reads SGHRS; CDR2 reads YFSETQ. CDR3 sequence reads: CASSLTGSYDNYGYTF. CDR3 DNA: TGCGCCAGCAGCCTGACAGGGAGCTATGATAACTATGGCTACACCTTC. The full variable domain, with the rest looked up from reference TRBV5-1 and TRBJ1-2, is KAGVTQTPRYLIKTRGQQVTLSCSPISGHRSVSWYQQTPGQGLQFLFEYFSETQRNKGNFPGRFSGRQFSNSRSEMNVSTLELGDSALYLCASSLTGSYDNYGYTFGSGTRLTVV.

The chain recombines TRBV12-5 with TRBJ2-5; tentative D call: TRBD1 (5 bases). V was trimmed by 3 bases and J by 4 bases, leaving 18 bases between them. The CDR3 contains 16 residues. From germline, CDR1 is LGHNT and CDR2 FRNRAP. Here the CDR3 reads CASGFRPRQFAETQYF. The CDR3 coding sequence is TGTGCTAGTGGTTTTCGCCCTCGACAGTTCGCAGAGACCCAGTACTTC.

The chain recombines TRBV7-9 with TRBJ1-1; the D gene is possibly TRBD1 (5 bases). The CDR3 covers 15 residues. Per the germline V gene, CDR1 is SEHNR and CDR2 is FQNEAQ (reference sequence). V lost 1 base and J lost 0, with 9 bases in between. The CDR3 spells CASSLELTVNTEAFF. CDR3 sequence (DNA): TGTGCCAGCAGCTTAGAACTGACAGTGAACACTGAAGCTTTCTTT.

The V and J genes are TRBV6-2 or TRBV6-3 and TRBJ1-6, with D maybe TRBD1 (6 bases). Germline V gene lookup returns CDR1 MNHEY and CDR2 SVGEGT. The CDR3 sequence is 15 residues long. Trimming removed 6 bases from V and 7 bases from J, with 16 bases in between. CDR3 nucleotides: TGTGCCAGCAGCGCGACGGGACACAGCAATTCACCCCTCCACTTT. Residues: CASSATGHSNSPLHF.

This rearrangement joins TRBV27 to TRBJ2-3; no reliable D call. This CDR3 contains 15 residues. V dropped 2 bases and J dropped 2 bases, with 11 bases sitting between them. CDR1 is MNHEY, CDR2 SMNVEV, per germline (reference sequence). The DNA for the CDR3 is TGTGCCAGCAGTTTAAACGCTCCATTCACAGATACGCAGTATTTT. It is translated as CASSLNAPFTDTQYF.

V usage is TRBV28 and J usage is TRBJ2-3; a possible D gene is TRBD1 (7 bases). The CDR3 runs to 15 residues. The ends were cut back, 5 bases at V and 2 bases at J, with 14 bases in the middle. Per germline, CDR1 MDHEN and CDR2 SYDVKM. DNA for the CDR3: TGTGCCAGCAGTCCGGGGGACAGAGACACAGATACGCAGTATTTT. Protein product: CASSPGDRDTDTQYF. Complete variable domain (other parts from reference TRBV28 and TRBJ2-3): DVKVTQSSRYLVKRTGEKVFLECVQDMDHENMFWYRQDPGLGLRLIYFSYDVKMKEKGDIPEGYSVSREKKERFSLILESASTNQTSMYLCASSPGDRDTDTQYFGPGTRLTVL.

This clonotype has a single count. The rearrangement joins TRBV7-6 to TRBJ2-5; D might be TRBD1 (6 bases). The V and J ends lost 3 bases and 11 bases respectively, with 22 bases between them. Germline values: CDR1 SGHVS, CDR2 FNYEAQ. This CDR3 spans 15 amino acids. The CDR3 sequence is CASSFEYDGDNEQYF. CDR3 nucleotide sequence: TGTGCCAGCAGCTTTGAGTACGACGGGGACAATGAGCAGTACTTC. Based on the CDR3 plus reference TRBV7-6 and TRBJ2-5, the full variable domain is GAGVSQSPRYKVTKRGQDVALRCDPISGHVSLYWYRQALGQGPEFLTYFNYEAQQDKSGLPNDRFSAERPEGSISTLTIQRTEQRDSAMYRCASSFEYDGDNEQYFGPGTRLLVL.

This clonotype was counted many times. Given a much more abundant clone one base away, this may be a read error. This sequence joins TRBV4-2 and TRBJ2-1; a weak D match, TRBD1 (6 bases). The better agreement between TRBJ2-7 and the DNA end casts doubt on the J call. The germline V gene has CDR1 LGHNA and CDR2 YNFKEQ. This CDR3 is 17 amino acids long. The CDR3 protein is CASSQTSGTLSYNEQYF. The CDR3 nucleotides read TGTGCCAGCAGCCAAACCTCCGGGACACTCTCCTACAATGAGCAGTACTTC.

The chain uses TRBV4-1 and TRBJ2-3; D remains unclear. CDR3 length: 14 residues. Deletions cut 1 base from V and 0 bases from J, with 5 bases between. From germline, CDR1 is MGHRA and CDR2 YSYEKL. Here the CDR3 reads CASSQVLSTDTQYF. The CDR3 DNA sequence: TGCGCCAGCAGCCAAGTTCTTAGCACAGATACGCAGTATTTT.

Ten or more counts support this clonotype. The chain carries TRBV2 and TRBJ2-7, with no clear D. The CDR3 covers 14 residues. With 7 bases removed from V and 0 bases from J, the gap between germline ends came to 13 bases. The germline CDR1 and CDR2 sequences are SNHLY and FYNNEI. The CDR3 spells CASNSRWSSYEQYF. CDR3 nucleotides: TGTGCCAGCAATAGTCGGTGGTCCTCCTACGAGCAGTACTTC.

The chain combines TRBV3-1 with TRBJ1-6; no definite D call. Germline values: CDR1 LGHDT, CDR2 YNNKEL (reference sequence). V was shortened by 1 base and J by 5 bases, with 9 bases between the two germline ends. The CDR3 contains 15 residues. The CDR3 DNA is TGTGCCAGCAGCCAAGGAGCGGGGAATAATTCACCCCTCCACTTT. This encodes CASSQGAGNNSPLHF.

This clonotype has a handful of counts. The V call is TRBV20-1, the J call TRBJ2-1; no clear D gene. Trimming shortened V by 3 bases and J by 6 bases, and 18 bases separated the two germline ends. The CDR3 spans 15 residues. Germline CDR1 DFQATT, CDR2 SNEGSKA (reference sequence). The CDR3, as DNA: TGCAGTGCTAGTAGCTCGATCCCCAGCTTCAATGAGCAGTTCTTC. Translation gives CSASSSIPSFNEQFF.

V is TRBV7-9 and J is TRBJ2-7, with 11 nucleotides matching TRBD2. The CDR3 is 15 amino acids. The germline CDR1 and CDR2 sequences are SEHNR and FQNEAQ (reference sequence). V lost 1 base and J lost 6; bases outside the gene matches: 5. CDR3 protein: CASSLVAGGSAEQYF. The CDR3 coding sequence is TGTGCCAGCAGCTTAGTAGCGGGAGGGAGTGCCGAGCAGTACTTC.

This clonotype was observed a few times. The chain links TRBV6-6 to TRBJ1-6, with TRBD1 matching over 10 bases. V trimming: 5 bases; J trimming: 9 bases; junction bases outside the gene matches: 7. Per the germline V gene, CDR1 is MNHNY and CDR2 is SVGAGI (reference sequence). The CDR3 has 15 amino acids. This chain's CDR3 is CASSLTGGEASPLHF. The CDR3 DNA follows: TGTGCCAGCAGTCTGACAGGGGGCGAGGCTTCACCCCTCCACTTT.

The V and J genes are TRBV29-1 and TRBJ2-4; no clear D. The DNA end is a closer match to TRBJ2-7, so the J assignment may be wrong. CDR3 length: 12 amino acids. Germline loops: CDR1 SQVTM, CDR2 ANQGSEA. DNA for the CDR3: TGCAGCGTTGAAGATATGGCCTACGAGCAGTACTTC. Encoded protein: CSVEDMAYEQYF.

This clonotype appeared a few times. The DNA of the CDR3 is TGTGCCAGCCTGGATCCTGAAGCTTTCTTT. Its translation: CASLDPEAFF. The rearrangement uses TRBV21-1 and TRBJ1-1. TRBV21-1 is labeled a pseudogene. The CDR3 runs 10 residues.

This sequence joins TRBV3-1 and TRBJ2-1; TRBD2 matches 11 bases. The CDR3 spans 15 residues. Germline V CDR1 and CDR2: LGHDT, YNNKEL (reference sequence). V lost 0 bases, J lost 8 bases, and 3 bases stayed unmatched. CDR3 loop: CASSQDRLAGHEQFF. The DNA for the CDR3 is TGTGCCAGCAGCCAAGATCGACTAGCGGGACATGAGCAGTTCTTC.

This chain links TRBV6-2 or TRBV6-3 with TRBJ2-7; a weak D match, TRBD1 (5 bases). The germline V and J ends were trimmed by 7 bases and 5 bases, with 15 bases remaining between them. The CDR3 runs to 13 residues. Germline V gene lookup returns CDR1 MNHEY and CDR2 SVGEGT. The CDR3 sequence is CASTYSPGNEQYF. CDR3 sequence (DNA): TGTGCCAGCACCTACAGCCCAGGGAACGAGCAGTACTTC.

The chain links TRBV4-1 to TRBJ1-5; TRBD1 is a possible D gene (6 bases). Germline-derived CDR1 and CDR2 are MGHRA and YSYEKL. The CDR3 covers 15 residues. The V end was cut by 4 bases, the J end by 5 bases, with 15 bases between. The CDR3 DNA sequence: TGCGCCAGCAGCCTCGAGGGAGGGGGGTATCAGCCCCAGCATTTT. It is translated as CASSLEGGGYQPQHF.

J is TRBJ2-1 and V is TRBV5-1; 10 bases align to TRBD2. The CDR3 extends over 16 amino acids. Germline assignment: CDR1 SGHRS and CDR2 YFSETQ. V was clipped by 2 bases and J by 0 bases; unmatched bases: 2. The CDR3: CASSFPSGSSYNEQFF. The CDR3 DNA reads TGCGCCAGCAGCTTCCCTAGCGGGAGCTCCTACAATGAGCAGTTCTTC.

This clonotype was seen more than once but under ten times. The chain is built from TRBV7-9 and TRBJ2-5, with D tentatively TRBD1 (5 bases). TRBJ2-7 matches the DNA end more closely, so the J call is doubtful. Germline V gene lookup returns CDR1 SEHNR and CDR2 FQNEAQ (reference sequence). The CDR3 length is 14 residues. The CDR3 loop reads CASSLEARDYEQYF. Here the CDR3 DNA reads TGTGCCAGCAGCTTAGAGGCCAGGGACTACGAGCAGTACTTC.